This T cell receptor (beta chain) is drawn from a study of siplizumab effects on memory and regulatory T cells. Assay used: immunoSEQ multiplex PCR; TCRdb lists only in-frame clones, some missing. The sample holds 80,000 to 130,000 clones, about 93% seen once. Germline-derived CDR1 and CDR2 are PRHDT and FYEKMQ (reference sequence). The CDR3 has 17 residues. The J segment lost 4 bases and the V segment lost 4 bases, leaving 12 bases of the junction unmatched. The sample was Tregs sorted from blood. The J gene is TRBJ2-3, the V gene TRBV13, with TRBD2 identical over 9 bases. This receptor was identified in a human donor in good health. CDR3 region: CASSSGRLAGRADTQYF. The CDR3, as DNA: TGTGCCAGCAGCTCGGGTAGGCTAGCGGGGAGGGCAGATACGCAGTATTTT.